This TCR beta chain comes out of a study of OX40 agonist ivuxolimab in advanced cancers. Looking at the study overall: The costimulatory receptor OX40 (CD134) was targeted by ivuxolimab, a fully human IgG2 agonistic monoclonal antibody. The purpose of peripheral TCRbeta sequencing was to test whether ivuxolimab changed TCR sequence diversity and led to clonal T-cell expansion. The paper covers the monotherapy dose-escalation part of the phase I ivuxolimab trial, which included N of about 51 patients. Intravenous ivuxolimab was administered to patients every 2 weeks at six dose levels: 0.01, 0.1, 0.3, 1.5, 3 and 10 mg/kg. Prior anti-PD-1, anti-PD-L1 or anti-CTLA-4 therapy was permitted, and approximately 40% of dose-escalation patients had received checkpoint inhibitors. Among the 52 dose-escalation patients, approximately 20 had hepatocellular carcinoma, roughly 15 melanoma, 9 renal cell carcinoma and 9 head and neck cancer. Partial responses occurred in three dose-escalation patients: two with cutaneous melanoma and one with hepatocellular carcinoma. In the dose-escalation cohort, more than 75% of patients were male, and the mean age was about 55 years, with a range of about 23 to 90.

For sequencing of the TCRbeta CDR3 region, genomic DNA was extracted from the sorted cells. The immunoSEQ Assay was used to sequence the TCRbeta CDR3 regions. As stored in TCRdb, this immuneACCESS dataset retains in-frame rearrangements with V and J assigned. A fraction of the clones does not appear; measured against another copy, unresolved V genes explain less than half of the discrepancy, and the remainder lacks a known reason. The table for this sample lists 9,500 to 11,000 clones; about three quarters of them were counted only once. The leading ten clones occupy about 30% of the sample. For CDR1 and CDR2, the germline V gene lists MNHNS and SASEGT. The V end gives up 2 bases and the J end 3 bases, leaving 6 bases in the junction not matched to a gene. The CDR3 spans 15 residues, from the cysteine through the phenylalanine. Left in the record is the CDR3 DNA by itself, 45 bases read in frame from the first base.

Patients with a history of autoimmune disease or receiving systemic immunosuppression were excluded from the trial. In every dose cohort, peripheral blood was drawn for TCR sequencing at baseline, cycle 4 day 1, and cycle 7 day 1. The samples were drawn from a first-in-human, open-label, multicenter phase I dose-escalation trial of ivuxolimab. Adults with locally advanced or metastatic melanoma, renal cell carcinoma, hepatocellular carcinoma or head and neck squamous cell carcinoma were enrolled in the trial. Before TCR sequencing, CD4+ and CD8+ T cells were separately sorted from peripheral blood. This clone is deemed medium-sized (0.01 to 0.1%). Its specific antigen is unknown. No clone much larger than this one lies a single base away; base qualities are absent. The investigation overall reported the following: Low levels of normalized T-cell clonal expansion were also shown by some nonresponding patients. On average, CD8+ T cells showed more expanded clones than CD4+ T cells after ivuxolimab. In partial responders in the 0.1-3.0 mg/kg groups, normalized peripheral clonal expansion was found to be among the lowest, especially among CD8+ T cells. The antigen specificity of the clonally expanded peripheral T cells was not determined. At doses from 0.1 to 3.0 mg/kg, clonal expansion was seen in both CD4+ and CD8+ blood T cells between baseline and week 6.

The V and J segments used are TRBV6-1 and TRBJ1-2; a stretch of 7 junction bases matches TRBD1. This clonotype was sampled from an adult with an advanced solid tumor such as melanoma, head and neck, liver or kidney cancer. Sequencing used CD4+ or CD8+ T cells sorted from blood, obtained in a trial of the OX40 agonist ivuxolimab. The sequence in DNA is TGTGCCAGCAGTGAAAGGGTCAGGGGGGACTATGGCTACACCTTC. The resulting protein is CASSERVRGDYGYTF.